These 23 T cell receptor beta chains were all obtained from the same sample, sequenced in a study of T cell changes during pregnancy in multiple sclerosis. The repertoire was sequenced with immunoSEQ multiplex PCR; TCRdb's copy has only in-frame clones and lacks some. The sample has under 75,000 clones, around 90% seen once. This sample comprised CD4+ T cells from peripheral blood mononuclear cells, obtained after pregnancy. Receptor source: a female donor with multiple sclerosis, enrolled in a pregnancy study.

This chain uses TRBV2 with TRBJ2-4, with TRBD2 matching over 12 bases. Per germline, CDR1 SNHLY and CDR2 FYNNEI. This CDR3 region has 17 residues. V was clipped by 5 bases and J by 9 bases; unmatched bases: 14. Here the CDR3 DNA reads TGTGCCAGCAGTAACCCGACTAGCGGGGGCCCGGCGAGCATTCAGTACTTC. It yields the protein CASSNPTSGGPASIQYF.

V usage is TRBV7-3 and J usage is TRBJ2-3; 10 positions match TRBD2. Germline CDR1 and CDR2: SGHTA and FQGTGA. V gave up 4 bases and J gave up 2 bases; unmatched junction bases: 3. The CDR3 has 15 amino acids. The CDR3 nucleotides read TGTGCCAGCAGCTCTAGCGGGAGAGACACAGATACGCAGTATTTT. Its translation is CASSSSGRDTDTQYF.

The sample holds one count of this clone. The chain couples TRBV5-4 to TRBJ1-2; D not resolved. Germline lookup yields CDR1 SGHNT and CDR2 YYREEE (reference sequence). The length of the CDR3 is 12 residues. V lost 2 bases to trimming and J lost 7 bases, with 9 bases between them. CDR3 amino acids: CASSFPPGGYTF. The DNA of the CDR3 is TGTGCCAGCAGCTTCCCCCCGGGTGGCTACACCTTC.

In its sample, this clone was seen a few times. This sequence joins TRBV2 and TRBJ1-1; D is unresolved. Germline CDR1 reads SNHLY; CDR2 reads FYNNEI. The ends were cut back, 4 bases at V and 5 bases at J, with 5 bases in the middle. This CDR3 region has 11 residues. The CDR3 loop reads CASSALTEAFF. In DNA, the CDR3 is TGTGCCAGCAGTGCTTTGACTGAAGCTTTCTTT.

The chain carries TRBV5-1 and TRBJ2-5; 13 positions agree with TRBD2. The V gene's germline CDR1 is SGHRS and CDR2 YFSETQ. This CDR3 contains 15 residues. The junction had 8 bases not matched to a gene; V was cut back by 5 bases and J by 7 bases. CDR3 sequence: CASSAGLAGVGTQYF. CDR3 nucleotide sequence: TGCGCCAGCAGTGCCGGACTAGCGGGAGTGGGGACCCAGTACTTC.

This CDR3 is CASSLPGQSNQPQHF. CDR3 in DNA: TGTGCCAGCAGCCTACCGGGACAGTCCAATCAGCCCCAGCATTTT. The chain joins TRBV7-8 to TRBJ1-5; 7 bases align to TRBD1. Germline V lookup: CDR1 SGHVS, CDR2 FQNEAQ. This CDR3 has 15 residues. Trimming took 5 bases from V and 3 from J; bases not matched to a gene: 7.

V gene TRBV5-4 combines with J gene TRBJ2-5; 10 bases agree with TRBD1. V dropped 0 bases and J dropped 4; count of bases not matched to a gene: 6. The CDR3 consists of 16 residues. CDR1 is SGHNT and CDR2 is YYREEE in the germline V gene (reference sequence). Here the CDR3 reads CASSLVLGQGSETQYF. CDR3 sequence (DNA): TGTGCCAGCAGCTTGGTGCTGGGACAGGGGTCAGAGACCCAGTACTTC.

The chain employs TRBV14 and TRBJ2-3; 14 positions agree with TRBD2. Germline CDR1 is SGHDN and CDR2 is FVKESK. The length of the CDR3 is 17 residues. J lost 0 bases, V lost 4 bases, and 3 bases had no gene match. CDR3 DNA: TGTGCCAGCAGCCCCGGACTAGCGGGGGGTAGCACAGATACGCAGTATTTT. This sequence encodes CASSPGLAGGSTDTQYF. The whole variable domain, filled in from reference TRBV14 and TRBJ2-3, reads EAGVTQFPSHSVIEKGQTVTLRCDPISGHDNLYWYRRVMGKEIKFLLHFVKESKQDESGMPNNRFLAERTGGTYSTLKVQPAELEDSGVYFCASSPGLAGGSTDTQYFGPGTRLTVL.

The chain combines TRBV4-1 with TRBJ2-3; the D is unclear. The CDR3 runs to 16 residues. V lost 3 bases and J 4 bases, leaving 17 bases between the germline ends. Per germline, CDR1 MGHRA and CDR2 YSYEKL. The CDR3: CASSHSRQGIADTQYF. The CDR3 bases are TGCGCCAGCAGCCACTCTCGACAAGGTATCGCAGATACGCAGTATTTT.

This chain joins TRBV10-2 and TRBJ1-2; D is unclear. With 0 bases removed from V and 4 bases from J, the gap between germline ends came to 9 bases. Germline V gene data show CDR1 as WSHSY and CDR2 as SAAADI. CDR3 length: 14 amino acids. Here the CDR3 reads CASSESIALYGYTF. The DNA of the CDR3 is TGCGCCAGCAGTGAGTCGATAGCGCTCTATGGCTACACCTTC.

This rearrangement joins TRBV5-4 to TRBJ2-5; 15 bases agree with TRBD2. This CDR3 has 18 amino acids. With V trimmed by 4 bases and J by 7 bases, 14 bases remained unmatched. Per the germline V gene, CDR1 is SGHNT and CDR2 is YYREEE (reference sequence). The CDR3 coding sequence is TGTGCCAGCAGCCAGGGACTAGCGGGAGGTGGTTCCCAGGGGACCCAGTACTTC. It is translated as CASSQGLAGGGSQGTQYF.

This chain connects TRBV28 to TRBJ1-1, with unresolved D. This CDR3 spans 13 amino acids. Germline CDR1 MDHEN, CDR2 SYDVKM. V gave up 6 bases and J gave up 1 base, with 9 bases separating them. The CDR3 loop reads CASSPYGNTEAFF. The CDR3 region has the DNA TGTGCCAGCAGCCCCTATGGGAACACTGAAGCTTTCTTT.

This rearrangement joins TRBV5-1 to TRBJ2-1; the D gene is possibly TRBD1 (5 bases). CDR1 is SGHRS and CDR2 is YFSETQ in the germline V gene. V lost 0 bases, J lost 3 bases, and 10 bases lay in between. The CDR3 runs to 15 residues. CDR3 region: CASSLGQFSYNEQFF. The CDR3 DNA reads TGCGCCAGCAGCTTGGGACAGTTTAGCTACAATGAGCAGTTCTTC.

V usage is TRBV11-2 and J usage is TRBJ2-7; 9 bases align to TRBD1. The junction had 11 bases not matched to a gene; V was cut back by 5 bases and J by 3 bases. The CDR3 loop spans 16 amino acids. CDR1 SGHAT and CDR2 FQNNGV come from the germline V gene. This chain's CDR3 is CASSQAPGQGIYEQYF. In nucleotides, the CDR3 is TGTGCCAGCAGCCAGGCCCCGGGACAGGGAATCTACGAGCAGTACTTC. Using reference TRBV11-2 and TRBJ2-7 for the parts outside the CDR3, the full variable domain is EAGVAQSPRYKIIEKRQSVAFWCNPISGHATLYWYQQILGQGPKLLIQFQNNGVVDDSQLPKDRFSAERLKGVDSTLKIQPAKLEDSAVYLCASSQAPGQGIYEQYFGPGTRLTVT.

The gene calls are TRBV27 and TRBJ1-2; D possibly corresponds to TRBD1 (5 bases). Trimming stripped 0 bases from V and 1 base from J, with 9 bases between. Germline CDR1 is MNHEY and CDR2 is SMNVEV (reference sequence). The CDR3 spans 15 residues. The DNA of the CDR3 is TGTGCCAGCAGTTTATCTTGGGGGGGTAACTATGGCTACACCTTC. Residues: CASSLSWGGNYGYTF.

This clone was recorded only once. The chain carries TRBV5-1 and TRBJ1-1, with 7 bases aligning to TRBD1. The germline V gene encodes CDR1 SGHRS and CDR2 YFSETQ. Losses at the gene ends were 4 bases for V and 1 base for J; bases not matched to a gene: 4. The CDR3 totals 14 residues. CDR3 DNA sequence: TGCGCCAGCAGCCTGAGACAGGGGAACACTGAAGCTTTCTTT. The encoded protein is CASSLRQGNTEAFF.

The CDR3 protein is CATSRGPETQYF. As DNA, the CDR3 is TGTGCCACCAGCAGAGGGCCAGAGACCCAGTACTTC. J is TRBJ2-5 and V is TRBV15; unclear D gene. Trimming removed 1 base at V and 4 bases at J, with 4 bases between. The CDR3 runs 12 residues. CDR1 is LNHNV and CDR2 is YYDKDF in the germline V gene (reference sequence).

This chain links TRBV28 with TRBJ1-4; a possible D gene is TRBD1 (6 bases). The CDR3 runs to 12 residues. Germline V gene sequence: CDR1 MDHEN, CDR2 SYDVKM. Trimming took 5 bases from V and 8 from J, leaving 9 bases between them. As DNA, the CDR3 is TGTGCCAGCAGTAGGGGGGGAGAAAAACTGTTTTTT. It codes for CASSRGGEKLFF.

The gene calls are TRBV11-2 and TRBJ2-3, with 10 bases lining up with TRBD1. V lost 5 bases to trimming and J lost 5 bases; unmatched junction nucleotides: 10. CDR1 is SGHAT, CDR2 FQNNGV, per germline. The CDR3 extends over 16 amino acids. The CDR3: CASSEYRDRGVDTQYF. CDR3 in DNA: TGTGCCAGCAGCGAATACCGGGACAGGGGAGTAGATACGCAGTATTTT.

The chain recombines TRBV23-1 with TRBJ1-2; no clear D. TRBV23-1 is labeled an ORF, and its function is uncertain. Between the trimmed V and J ends, which lost 9 bases and 2 bases, there was a span of 7 bases. This CDR3 comprises 11 residues. The CDR3 region has the DNA TGCGCCAGGCGCTTCAACTATGGCTACACCTTC. This gives the protein CARRFNYGYTF.

The chain carries TRBV5-5 and TRBJ1-1; TRBD1 matches 10 bases. CDR3 length equals 12 residues. V lost 8 bases to trimming and J lost 5 bases; unmatched junction nucleotides: 3. Germline V gene lookup returns CDR1 SGHKS and CDR2 YYEKEE (reference sequence). The CDR3 here is CASGQGGTEAFF. As DNA, the CDR3 is TGTGCCAGTGGACAGGGGGGGACTGAAGCTTTCTTT.

This chain uses TRBV28 with TRBJ2-7, with a weak D call TRBD2 (5 bases). CDR3 size: 13 residues. Germline V gene data show CDR1 as MDHEN and CDR2 as SYDVKM. V was cut by 11 bases and J by 5 bases, with 19 bases left in between. The CDR3 is CAGGQTNPHEQYF. The CDR3 DNA reads as TGTGCCGGCGGGCAGACCAATCCTCACGAGCAGTACTTC.

The chain links TRBV2 to TRBJ1-1; TRBD1 matches 7 bases. Germline V lookup: CDR1 SNHLY, CDR2 FYNNEI. The CDR3 consists of 15 residues. The trim removed 4 bases at V and 6 bases at J, leaving 11 bases unmatched. CDR3 coding DNA: TGTGCCAGCAGTGTAGACCAGGGGGGCAGGGCTGAAGCTTTCTTT. Translated, it gives CASSVDQGGRAEAFF. The whole variable domain, remainder taken from reference TRBV2 and TRBJ1-1, is EPEVTQTPSHQVTQMGQEVILRCVPISNHLYFYWYRQILGQKVEFLVSFYNNEISEKSEIFDDQFSVERPDGSNFTLKIRSTKLEDSAMYFCASSVDQGGRAEAFFGQGTRLTVV.